Listed below are T cell receptor beta chains from one sample, sequenced in a study of cytomegalovirus exposure and HLA in healthy donors. Sequencing used immunoSEQ multiplex PCR; TCRdb keeps in-frame clones, though not all of them. The sample holds 100,000 to 150,000 clones, more than 60% seen once. The sample consisted of PBMCs. Receptor source: a woman aged 40 to 50 in good health and CMV-seronegative. The CDR3 runs from the conserved cysteine through the conserved F or W. A D gene is named only where the DNA matches it firmly. Only some rows state a clone size, as once, few, many or a class for expanded clones.

V,J,D,size,DNA,CDR3
TRBV27,TRBJ1-5,TRBD1,few,TGTGCCAGCAAGTCCGGGACAGGGGGACAGCCCCAGCATTTT,CASKSGTGGQPQHF
TRBV7-9,TRBJ2-7,TRBD1,-,TGTGCCAGCAGCTTAGGGCGGGACAGGTTCTCCTACGAGCAGTACTTC,CASSLGRDRFSYEQYF
TRBV19,TRBJ2-5,-,once,TGTGCCAGTAGTATCGGAGAAGAGACCCAGTACTTC,CASSIGEETQYF
TRBV7-2,TRBJ2-2,TRBD1,-,TGTGCCAGCAGCTGGGGACAGGGAGGGGCCGGGGAGCTGTTTTTT,CASSWGQGGAGELFF
TRBV9,TRBJ2-2,-,-,TGTGCCAGCAGCCCTTTTTGGGGAGGGAACACCGGGGAGCTGTTTTTT,CASSPFWGGNTGELFF
TRBV13,TRBJ1-3,-,-,TGTGCCAGCAGCTTAGAAGGGGGTACTGGAAACACCATATATTTT,CASSLEGGTGNTIYF
TRBV27,TRBJ1-2,-,-,TGTGCCAGCAGTCCTTCACCCGGACAAAGCTACACCTTC,CASSPSPGQSYTF
TRBV27,TRBJ2-5,TRBD2,-,TGTGCCAGCAGCTGGCGGGGGGAGACCCAGTACTTC,CASSWRGETQYF
TRBV7-2,TRBJ2-2,-,-,TGTGCCAGCAGCCAGGACAGCAGCACCGGGGAGCTGTTTTTT,CASSQDSSTGELFF
TRBV7-9,TRBJ2-2,-,-,TGTGCCAGCAGCTTAGTAGTGGGAGCCGGGGAGCTGTTTTTT,CASSLVVGAGELFF
TRBV15,TRBJ1-5,-,once,TGTGCCACCAGCCCTCAGCGGGGATATAGCAATCAGCCCCAGCATTTT,CATSPQRGYSNQPQHF
TRBV12-5,TRBJ1-1,TRBD1,-,TGTGCTAGTGGTTTGGTACGGTGGGAGGACAGGGGGCCCGGGAACACTGAAGCTTTCTTT,CASGLVRWEDRGPGNTEAFF
TRBV7-2,TRBJ1-6,-,-,TGTGCCAGCAGCACAGAAGCGGGACACAGGACTTCACCCCTCCACTTT,CASSTEAGHRTSPLHF
TRBV9,TRBJ2-1,-,-,TGTGCCAGCAGCCCGGGACTCCAAAAGGGAGATGAGCAGTTCTTC,CASSPGLQKGDEQFF
TRBV28,TRBJ2-7,-,-,TGTGCCAGCAGTTTACACTACGAGCAGTACTTC,CASSLHYEQYF
TRBV9,TRBJ2-5,-,-,TGTGCCAGCAGCGTAGGGTCAGGGGAAGAGACCCAGTACTTC,CASSVGSGEETQYF
TRBV27,TRBJ1-1,-,-,TGTGCCAGCAGTGCCGGGATGAACACTGAAGCTTTCTTT,CASSAGMNTEAFF
TRBV28,TRBJ1-1,-,few,TGTGCCAGCATCAATCCTAAATCGATGAACACTGAAGCTTTCTTT,CASINPKSMNTEAFF
TRBV4-2,TRBJ2-1,TRBD2,-,TGTGCCAGCAGCACGGGGGGCAATGAGCAGTTCTTC,CASSTGGNEQFF
TRBV29-1,TRBJ1-1,-,-,TGCAGCGTTGAACAGGGAAAGATGAACACTGAAGCTTTCTTT,CSVEQGKMNTEAFF
TRBV7-3,TRBJ2-7,-,-,TGTGCCAGCAGCCCCGGAGGGGCAGGGGAGCAGTACTTC,CASSPGGAGEQYF
TRBV5-6,TRBJ2-2,TRBD1,-,TGTGCCAGCAGCCCAACACCGGGACAGTGGGCGGCGAACACCGGGGAGCTGTTTTTT,CASSPTPGQWAANTGELFF
TRBV5-1,TRBJ2-5,TRBD2,-,TGCGCCAGCAGCCAATGGACCGGGACTAGCGGGCAAGGGACCCAGTACTTC,CASSQWTGTSGQGTQYF
TRBV5-1,TRBJ2-7,-,-,TGCGCCAGCAGCTTGAACCCAGGAGGGGGGGGGTACGAGCAGTACTTC,CASSLNPGGGGYEQYF
TRBV11-3,TRBJ2-5,TRBD2,few,TGTGCCAGCAGCTTAGTTCTCCTTGGGGGGGGCCAAGAGACCCAGTACTTC,CASSLVLLGGGQETQYF
TRBV14,TRBJ1-4,-,-,TGTGCCAGCAGCCTCTCATACGGTGGAGAGTTAGAAAAACTGCTTTTT,CASSLSYGGELEKLLF
TRBV7-9,TRBJ2-1,-,-,TGTGCCAGCAGCTTGCCGGGAGCTCTAGAGCAGTTCTTC,CASSLPGALEQFF
TRBV5-6,TRBJ1-2,TRBD1,-,TGTGCCAGCAGCCCCCCGGACAGGTATGGCTACACCTTC,CASSPPDRYGYTF
TRBV5-1,TRBJ1-4,-,-,TGCGCCAGCAGCTGGGGTAGGGGTGAGGAAAAACTGTTTTTT,CASSWGRGEEKLFF
TRBV10-3,TRBJ2-1,TRBD1,few,TGTGCCATCACCCGACAGGGTAATGGTGAGCAGTTCTTC,CAITRQGNGEQFF
TRBV7-9,TRBJ1-1,-,-,TGTGCCAGCAGCTTTAGCAGGGGCGGAAACACTGAAGCTTTCTTT,CASSFSRGGNTEAFF
TRBV2,TRBJ2-5,TRBD1,-,TGTGCCAGCAGTGTTCAGGGGGCAGGGGAGACCCAGTACTTC,CASSVQGAGETQYF
TRBV6-1,TRBJ2-2,-,-,TGTGCCAGCAGTCCCCTGGACAGTAACACCGGGGAGCTGTTTTTT,CASSPLDSNTGELFF
TRBV6-1,TRBJ2-7,TRBD1,-,TGTGCCAGCAGTGAAAGTCCGGGACAGGGGGTCGAGCAGTACTTC,CASSESPGQGVEQYF
TRBV5-1,TRBJ2-3,-,-,TGCGCCAGCAGCTTGGCCAGGGTAGGCCGGGCGGATACGCAGTATTTT,CASSLARVGRADTQYF
TRBV19,TRBJ1-1,TRBD1,-,TGTGCCAGTAGTACTGGGACAGGGGGGTATCGCACTGAAGCTTTCTTT,CASSTGTGGYRTEAFF
TRBV10-3,TRBJ2-7,TRBD2,-,TGTGCCATCAGTGAGTCGAAACTAGCGGGAGGGTCCCACGAGCAGTACTTC,CAISESKLAGGSHEQYF
TRBV2,TRBJ2-7,TRBD2,-,TGTGCCAGCAAGGTACTAGCGGGGCCTGAGGAGCAGTACTTC,CASKVLAGPEEQYF
TRBV19,TRBJ2-5,-,-,TGTGCCAGTAGTTTAAACCGGGACTACCAAGAGACCCAGTACTTC,CASSLNRDYQETQYF
TRBV19,TRBJ1-5,-,few,TGTGCCAGTCATGGGGACCTCAGGGGTCAGCCCCAGCATTTT,CASHGDLRGQPQHF
TRBV10-1,TRBJ2-2,TRBD2,-,TGCGCCAGCAGTGGTGCGGGAGCCGGGACCGGGGAGCTGTTTTTT,CASSGAGAGTGELFF
TRBV18,TRBJ1-2,TRBD1,-,TGTGCCAGCTCACCACCGGATGGACAGGGGAAGGATGGCTACACCTTC,CASSPPDGQGKDGYTF
TRBV5-1,TRBJ2-5,-,-,TGCGCCAGCCCTCGGCCTCCGGGGTGGGAGACCCAGTACTTC,CASPRPPGWETQYF
TRBV4-2,TRBJ2-1,TRBD2,-,TGTGCCAGCAGCCAGACTAGCGAACCCTACAATGAGCAGTTCTTC,CASSQTSEPYNEQFF